One sample yielded the 19 T cell receptor beta chains listed below, sequenced in a study of blood T cell repertoires in COVID-19. TCRdb keeps only in-frame clones here, not all; method: immunoSEQ multiplex PCR. The data hold tens of thousands of clones, with around four fifths observed a single time. Source material: peripheral blood. Receptors originate from a man in his 70s with acute or convalescent COVID-19.

The rearrangement uses TRBV5-1 and TRBJ2-6; 8 bases align to TRBD1. The germline gives CDR1 SGHRS, CDR2 YFSETQ. The CDR3 spans 17 residues. Trimming cost V 4 bases and J 4 bases; bases outside gene matches: 10. The CDR3 bases are TGCGCCAGCAGCCCTTATCAGGGGGCAGTAGGGGCCAACGTCCTGACTTTC. This codes for CASSPYQGAVGANVLTF.

The V call is TRBV29-1, the J call TRBJ1-4; D unclear. Germline V gene sequence: CDR1 SQVTM, CDR2 ANQGSEA. With 0 bases removed from V and 9 bases from J, the gap between germline ends came to 5 bases. CDR3 length: 11 amino acids. CDR3 region: CSVEDSQKLFF. CDR3 nucleotides: TGCAGCGTTGAAGATAGTCAAAAACTGTTTTTT.

The rearrangement links TRBV11-2 to TRBJ2-7; D possibly corresponds to TRBD2 (5 bases). The CDR3 is 15 amino acids. V lost 0 bases to trimming and J lost 1 base, with 10 bases between them. Per germline, CDR1 SGHAT and CDR2 FQNNGV. This CDR3 reads CASSLEFGDSYEQYF. In DNA, the CDR3 is TGTGCCAGCAGCTTAGAATTCGGGGATTCCTACGAGCAGTACTTC.

The chain links TRBV19 to TRBJ1-2; D remains unclear. The CDR3 runs to 15 residues. V was shortened by 6 bases and J by 6 bases, with 20 bases between the two germline ends. Germline CDR1 is LNHDA and CDR2 is SQIVND (reference sequence). CDR3 DNA: TGTGCCAGTAGCCGAACCCCCCCACCCGGGGATGGCTACACCTTC. This sequence encodes CASSRTPPPGDGYTF.

The CDR3 sequence: CASTSGRERGTGELFF. DNA for the CDR3: TGTGCCAGCACCTCAGGGAGGGAGAGGGGCACCGGGGAGCTGTTTTTT. This rearrangement joins TRBV11-1 to TRBJ2-2, with 7 bases aligning to TRBD2. CDR1 is SGHAT and CDR2 is FQDESV in the germline V gene (reference sequence). CDR3 length: 16 amino acids. Trimming removed 7 bases from V and 4 bases from J; junction bases left unmatched: 12.

The chain combines TRBV7-8 with TRBJ2-5, with TRBD2 as a possible D gene (5 bases). The CDR3 runs to 16 residues. Germline V gene sequence: CDR1 SGHVS, CDR2 FQNEAQ. Trimming removed 1 base from V and 5 bases from J, with 17 bases in between. CDR3 amino acids: CASSLVNSRRSETQYF. The CDR3 DNA sequence: TGTGCCAGCAGCTTAGTTAACTCAAGGAGGTCGGAGACCCAGTACTTC.

The V call is TRBV16, the J call TRBJ2-1, with D unresolved. The germline V and J ends were trimmed by 6 bases and 9 bases, with 12 bases remaining between them. Germline values: CDR1 KGHSY, CDR2 FQNENV. The CDR3 covers 12 residues. In DNA form, the CDR3 reads TGTGCCAGCAGTTCAACGGGTTCTGAGCAGTTCTTC. It translates to CASSSTGSEQFF.

This sequence joins TRBV18 and TRBJ1-1; D is unresolved. This CDR3 contains 13 residues. Germline V lookup: CDR1 KGHSH, CDR2 LQKENI. The ends were cut back, 3 bases at V and 0 bases at J, with 5 bases in the middle. The DNA for the CDR3 is TGTGCCAGCTCACCGTCCTTGAACACTGAAGCTTTCTTT. This gives the protein CASSPSLNTEAFF.

V is TRBV4-1 and J is TRBJ1-4, with 7 positions matching TRBD1. Germline trimming cut 1 base from V and 8 bases from J; bases unmatched to any gene: 4. Germline CDR1 and CDR2: MGHRA and YSYEKL. This CDR3 has 14 amino acids. The CDR3 coding sequence is TGCGCCAGCAGCCAAGGACAGGGAAACGAAAAACTGTTTTTT. Its translation: CASSQGQGNEKLFF.

The chain joins TRBV2 to TRBJ2-4, with 8 nucleotides matching TRBD1. Germline V gene data show CDR1 as SNHLY and CDR2 as FYNNEI. The V gene end was trimmed by 3 bases and the J gene end by 6 bases; junction bases not matched to a gene: 13. CDR3 length: 17 residues. DNA for the CDR3: TGTGCCAGCAGTGAGAGAGACAGGGGTTCTGGCGGAAACATTCAGTACTTC. Protein sequence: CASSERDRGSGGNIQYF.

This rearrangement joins TRBV11-2 to TRBJ1-1; possible D gene TRBD1, 6 bases. V was trimmed by 4 bases and J by 2 bases, leaving 8 bases between them. Per germline, CDR1 SGHAT and CDR2 FQNNGV. This CDR3 spans 13 amino acids. The CDR3 DNA sequence: TGTGCCAGCAGCTGGACAGTAAACACTGAAGCTTTCTTT. This sequence encodes CASSWTVNTEAFF. The full variable domain, in which reference TRBV11-2 and TRBJ1-1 provide the parts outside the CDR3, is EAGVAQSPRYKIIEKRQSVAFWCNPISGHATLYWYQQILGQGPKLLIQFQNNGVVDDSQLPKDRFSAERLKGVDSTLKIQPAKLEDSAVYLCASSWTVNTEAFFGQGTRLTVV.

J is TRBJ2-7 and V is TRBV2, with D maybe TRBD2 (6 bases). CDR1 is SNHLY and CDR2 is FYNNEI in the germline V gene. The CDR3 extends over 13 amino acids. Between the trimmed V and J ends, which lost 5 bases and 2 bases, there was a span of 10 bases. CDR3 in amino acids: CASSPRGTYEQYF. For the CDR3, the DNA is TGTGCCAGCAGTCCCCGGGGGACCTACGAGCAGTACTTC.

The chain joins TRBV19 to TRBJ2-2; TRBD1 agrees at 10 bases. This CDR3 comprises 14 residues. V gave up 9 bases and J gave up 6 bases; unmatched junction bases: 7. Germline V gene sequence: CDR1 LNHDA, CDR2 SQIVND (reference sequence). The CDR3 DNA sequence: TGTGCCAGCCGGGACAGGGGAGTCGCCGGGGAGCTGTTTTTT. The encoded protein is CASRDRGVAGELFF.

The chain recombines TRBV14 with TRBJ2-1; perhaps TRBD1 as D (8 bases). This CDR3 contains 15 residues. Trimming pared 3 bases from V and 3 bases from J, leaving 12 bases between. Germline lookup yields CDR1 SGHDN and CDR2 FVKESK. The CDR3 nucleotides read TGTGCCAGCAGCCATTACAGGGGGGGCTACAATGAGCAGTTCTTC. Protein product: CASSHYRGGYNEQFF.

The rearrangement uses TRBV7-9 and TRBJ2-7; 10 bases fit TRBD2. The CDR3 spans 15 residues. Germline lookup yields CDR1 SEHNR and CDR2 FQNEAQ (reference sequence). The junction had 9 bases not matched to a gene; V was cut back by 6 bases and J by 4 bases. CDR3 region: CASSTLAGVGYEQYF. CDR3 DNA sequence: TGTGCCAGCAGTACCCTAGCGGGAGTGGGGTACGAGCAGTACTTC.

V and J are TRBV6-1 and TRBJ2-1; no definite D call. CDR3 size: 15 residues. Germline-derived CDR1 and CDR2 are MNHNS and SASEGT. Trimming removed 2 bases from V and 5 bases from J, with 13 bases in between. Here the CDR3 reads CASSESNLGHNEQFF. The CDR3 DNA reads as TGTGCCAGCAGTGAATCCAACCTAGGCCACAATGAGCAGTTCTTC.

This chain uses TRBV5-4 with TRBJ2-7, with D uncertain. This CDR3 spans 13 amino acids. Trimming left V 2 bases short and J 0 bases short, with 6 bases between. CDR1 is SGHNT and CDR2 is YYREEE in the germline V gene (reference sequence). CDR3 coding DNA: TGTGCCAGCAGCTTCTGGAGCTCCTACGAGCAGTACTTC. Its translation is CASSFWSSYEQYF.

This clone was picked up one time. V is TRBV3-1 (or the pseudogene TRBV3-2) and J is TRBJ2-7, with TRBD2 matching 9 bases. The CDR3 length is 14 residues. The V gene's germline CDR1 is LGHDT and CDR2 YNNKEL (reference sequence). The V segment lost 4 bases and the J segment 4 bases; nucleotides outside the gene matches: 5. The CDR3 DNA sequence: TGTGCCAGCAGCCTTAGCGGGGGTAAATACGAGCAGTACTTC. Protein product: CASSLSGGKYEQYF.

The CDR3 sequence: CASSQTSGSDEQYF. As DNA, the CDR3 is TGTGCCAGCAGCCAAACGAGCGGCAGCGACGAGCAGTACTTC. The chain recombines TRBV3-1 (or the pseudogene TRBV3-2) with TRBJ2-7, with D possibly TRBD2 on 5 matching bases. The CDR3 is made up of 14 amino acids. The V and J ends lost 2 bases and 5 bases respectively, with 13 bases between them. Per the germline V gene, CDR1 is LGHDT and CDR2 is YNNKEL (reference sequence).